This entry lists 21 T cell receptor beta chains sequenced from one sample in a study of blood T cell repertoires in COVID-19. Repertoires were generated with immunoSEQ multiplex PCR, while TCRdb's copy carries only in-frame clones and drops some. Altogether 200,000 to 250,000 clones are present, about 90% being singletons, with the ten largest covering about 15%. Input material: PBMCs or T cells enriched from blood (not recorded which). The receptors here all came from a young man who had been exposed to COVID-19.

The DNA of the CDR3 is TGTGCCAGCAGCTCCGACGGGACAATAACAGATACGCAGTATTTT. This translates into CASSSDGTITDTQYF. The V gene is TRBV5-6, the J gene TRBJ2-3; TRBD1 might be the D (6 bases). V lost 3 bases and J lost 3, with 14 bases in between. Germline assignment: CDR1 SGHDT and CDR2 YYEEEE. The CDR3 sequence is 15 residues long.

The chain combines TRBV7-3 with TRBJ2-2, with a tentative D call TRBD2 (5 bases). Germline loops: CDR1 SGHTA, CDR2 FQGTGA. There are 14 residues in the CDR3. V was trimmed by 1 base and J by 5 bases, leaving 8 bases between them. CDR3 bases: TGTGCCAGCAGCTTAAATCGGGGAACCGGGGAGCTGTTTTTT. This sequence encodes CASSLNRGTGELFF.

The chain employs TRBV4-1 and TRBJ2-7; 10 bases are shared with TRBD1. V shed 4 bases and J 2 bases; nucleotides not matched to a gene: 5. This CDR3 has 15 amino acids. Germline V gene sequence: CDR1 MGHRA, CDR2 YSYEKL. For the CDR3, the DNA is TGCGCCAGCAGCCCGCCGGGACAGGGGACCTACGAGCAGTACTTC. Translating it yields CASSPPGQGTYEQYF.

The chain carries TRBV3-1 (or the pseudogene TRBV3-2) and TRBJ2-7; a possible D gene is TRBD2 (5 bases). Between the trimmed V and J ends, which lost 1 base and 9 bases, there was a span of 19 bases. The CDR3 totals 15 residues. CDR1 LGHDT and CDR2 YNNKEL come from the germline V gene (reference sequence). For the CDR3, the DNA is TGTGCCAGCAGCCAAGTAACCCAAGAATCTACTAGGCAGTACTTC. This gives the protein CASSQVTQESTRQYF.

The rearrangement links TRBV11-3 to TRBJ2-5; the D gene is possibly TRBD2 (5 bases). V was shortened by 3 bases and J by 5 bases, with 13 bases between the two germline ends. Germline CDR1 reads SGHNT; CDR2 reads YENEEA. The CDR3 consists of 14 residues. The CDR3 DNA reads as TGTGCCAGCAGCTTGGAGGTAGGTGGGGAGACCCAGTACTTC. This codes for CASSLEVGGETQYF.

This chain connects TRBV27 to TRBJ2-2; unclear D gene. The CDR3 runs to 14 residues. Germline values: CDR1 MNHEY, CDR2 SMNVEV (reference sequence). V was pared by 3 bases and J by 6 bases, with 11 bases between. CDR3 sequence: CASSFTDIPGELFF. CDR3 DNA: TGTGCCAGCAGTTTCACAGACATCCCCGGGGAGCTGTTTTTT.

This sequence joins TRBV5-1 and TRBJ1-5; 7 nucleotides match TRBD1. Germline CDR1 is SGHRS and CDR2 is YFSETQ. With 3 bases clipped from V and 5 bases from J, the junction kept 8 bases outside the gene matches. This CDR3 comprises 15 residues. In nucleotides, the CDR3 is TGCGCCAGCAGCTGGATGGGACAGTCCCATCAGCCCCAGCATTTT. Amino acids: CASSWMGQSHQPQHF.

This clone was picked up one time. The chain recombines TRBV7-9 with TRBJ2-5, with 7 bases matching TRBD2. V shed 5 bases and J 2 bases; nucleotides not matched to a gene: 8. This CDR3 spans 15 amino acids. The germline V gene has CDR1 SEHNR and CDR2 FQNEAQ (reference sequence). In nucleotides, the CDR3 is TGTGCCAGCAGCCTAAGCGGGGCCATACAAGAGACCCAGTACTTC. Protein: CASSLSGAIQETQYF.

The V call is TRBV19, the J call TRBJ1-4; no clear D gene. The CDR3 is made up of 12 amino acids. Germline V CDR1 and CDR2: LNHDA, SQIVND (reference sequence). V lost 4 bases to trimming and J lost 11 bases, with 11 bases between them. CDR3 amino acids: CASSTPNAKLFF. The CDR3 coding sequence is TGTGCCAGTAGTACCCCAAATGCGAAACTGTTTTTT.

This clone is a singleton in its sample. Other DNA sequences from this sample encode an identical CDR3 as well. V usage is TRBV5-1 and J usage is TRBJ1-6, with D tentatively TRBD1 (6 bases). Trimming removed 0 bases from V and 8 bases from J, with 9 bases in between. Germline CDR1 reads SGHRS; CDR2 reads YFSETQ. The CDR3 spans 14 residues. The CDR3 is CASSLEPGDSPLHF. The CDR3 DNA is TGCGCCAGCAGCTTGGAGCCAGGGGATTCACCCCTCCACTTT.

A remark on this clone: A read error is likely, as this CDR3 ends without the conserved phenylalanine or tryptophan. The DNA is omitted, as the CDR3 cannot be located on it reliably, and the CDR3 follows TCRdb's listing. V and J are TRBV3-1 (or the pseudogene TRBV3-2) and TRBJ1-1; whether TRBD1, the table's D call, matches the DNA was not checked. Germline loops: CDR1 LGHDT, CDR2 YNNKEL (reference sequence). The CDR3 numbers 13 amino acids, ends counted. CDR3: CASSQGGTGGTIY.

V usage is TRBV7-9 and J usage is TRBJ2-3, with D hard to call. The CDR3 runs to 12 residues. In germline, CDR1 is SEHNR, CDR2 FQNEAQ (reference sequence). Trimming removed 5 bases at V and 0 bases at J, with 3 bases between. The CDR3 region has the DNA TGTGCCAGCAGCCTGAGCACAGATACGCAGTATTTT. This encodes CASSLSTDTQYF.

V gene TRBV19 combines with J gene TRBJ1-1; a weak D match, TRBD1 (5 bases). Germline V gene sequence: CDR1 LNHDA, CDR2 SQIVND (reference sequence). This CDR3 has 13 amino acids. V lost 1 base and J 10 bases, leaving 13 bases between the germline ends. CDR3 amino acids: CASSIVDTTGAFF. In nucleotides, the CDR3 is TGTGCCAGTAGTATAGTGGACACGACGGGAGCTTTCTTT.

The rearrangement uses TRBV19 and TRBJ1-5; 11 bases align to TRBD1. This CDR3 region has 14 residues. The germline V gene encodes CDR1 LNHDA and CDR2 SQIVND (reference sequence). The trim removed 10 bases at V and 4 bases at J, leaving 6 bases unmatched. The CDR3 DNA reads as TGTGCCACGTCCCGGGACAGGGGGAATCAGCCCCAGCATTTT. Translating it yields CATSRDRGNQPQHF.

The chain uses TRBV5-1 and TRBJ2-1, with 13 positions matching TRBD2. This CDR3 is 20 amino acids long. Germline V CDR1 and CDR2: SGHRS, YFSETQ. The J segment lost 9 bases and the V segment lost 2 bases, leaving 20 bases of the junction unmatched. The CDR3 coding sequence is TGCGCCAGCAGCTTATACCCTTACCGTTTACTAGCGGGGGGGCGAGGTGAGCAGTTCTTC. This encodes CASSLYPYRLLAGGRGEQFF.

This chain joins TRBV7-9 and TRBJ2-1; TRBD2 aligns across 7 bases. Losses at the gene ends were 11 bases for V and 3 bases for J; bases not matched to a gene: 16. This CDR3 is built from 16 residues. Germline V gene lookup returns CDR1 SEHNR and CDR2 FQNEAQ (reference sequence). This chain's CDR3 is CAGTTWRGWNYNEQFF. CDR3 DNA: TGTGCCGGCACCACATGGCGGGGGTGGAACTACAATGAGCAGTTCTTC.

This clone was seen a single time. This rearrangement joins TRBV29-1 to TRBJ2-1, with D maybe TRBD1 (5 bases). Trimming stripped 7 bases from V and 6 bases from J, with 19 bases between. CDR3 size: 14 residues. CDR1 is SQVTM and CDR2 is ANQGSEA in the germline V gene. CDR3 coding DNA: TGCAGCGCCGTCGACAGAAAGGTGGGCAATGAGCAGTTCTTC. Its translation: CSAVDRKVGNEQFF.

The rearrangement links TRBV15 to TRBJ1-5, with 7 bases aligning to TRBD1. With V trimmed by 8 bases and J by 5 bases, 6 bases remained unmatched. The germline gives CDR1 LNHNV, CDR2 YYDKDF (reference sequence). CDR3 size: 13 residues. The CDR3 nucleotides are TGTGCCACCTCTCGACAGGGTGATCAGCCCCAGCATTTT. This sequence encodes CATSRQGDQPQHF.

V and J are TRBV10-3 and TRBJ2-3; no reliable D call. V lost 1 base and J lost 1, with 15 bases in between. The CDR3 runs to 17 residues. Germline V gives CDR1 ENHRY, CDR2 SYGVKD. CDR3 sequence (DNA): TGTGCCATCAGTGAGTTAGCCGGCGGTTGGGGCACAGATACGCAGTATTTT. Protein product: CAISELAGGWGTDTQYF.

This clone was counted a single time. The chain couples TRBV28 to TRBJ2-7; D remains unclear. This CDR3 region has 11 residues. Germline lookup yields CDR1 MDHEN and CDR2 SYDVKM. V was cut by 6 bases and J by 7 bases, with 10 bases left in between. The CDR3 protein is CASRYDIEQYF. The DNA of the CDR3 is TGTGCCAGCAGATATGACATAGAGCAGTACTTC.

V and J are TRBV5-5 and TRBJ1-5, with D unresolved. Trimming shortened V by 0 bases and J by 1 base, and 14 bases separated the two germline ends. Germline V CDR1 and CDR2: SGHKS, YYEKEE (reference sequence). The CDR3 has 17 amino acids. The CDR3 DNA reads TGTGCCAGCAGCTTGGGCGTGGGCCTGCCGAGCAATCAGCCCCAGCATTTT. Residues: CASSLGVGLPSNQPQHF.